These 30 T cell receptor beta chains share one sample of origin, sequenced in a study of blood T cell repertoires in COVID-19. Assay: immunoSEQ multiplex PCR; the TCRdb copy retains only in-frame clones and omits some. This sample carries about 4,700 clones, around 73% of them seen once, and the ten largest clones take approximately 38%. Sequencing was carried out using peripheral blood. Every receptor here comes from a human donor with active or convalescent COVID-19. The donor label of this sample is uncertain.

The V and J genes are TRBV4-2 and TRBJ2-6; 7 bases are a match to TRBD1. The germline CDR1 and CDR2 sequences are LGHNA and YNFKEQ. J gave up 4 bases and V 3 bases, and 6 bases lay outside the gene matches. The CDR3 length is 16 residues. The CDR3 loop reads CASSHVTGVGANVLTF. CDR3 nucleotides: TGTGCCAGCAGCCATGTCACAGGGGTCGGGGCCAACGTCCTGACTTTC.

The chain employs TRBV19 and TRBJ2-1, with 10 bases aligning to TRBD1. Germline CDR1 and CDR2: LNHDA and SQIVND (reference sequence). The CDR3 has 14 amino acids. V dropped 3 bases and J dropped 11; count of bases not matched to a gene: 7. The CDR3 nucleotides are TGTGCCAGTAGTATTCCCGGGACAGGGGTCAAGCAGTTCTTC. Protein sequence: CASSIPGTGVKQFF.

This sequence joins TRBV7-9 and TRBJ2-1, with 7 bases aligning to TRBD1. CDR1 and CDR2 (germline): SEHNR, FQNEAQ (reference sequence). With 6 bases clipped from V and 7 bases from J, the junction kept 15 bases outside the gene matches. This CDR3 spans 16 amino acids. CDR3 in DNA: TGTGCCAGCAGTCTAAATACAGGGGTCCGCACGAATGAGCAGTTCTTC. Residues: CASSLNTGVRTNEQFF. The variable domain in full, completed from reference TRBV7-9 and TRBJ2-1, reads DTGVSQNPRHKITKRGQNVTFRCDPISEHNRLYWYRQTLGQGPEFLTYFQNEAQLEKSRLLSDRFSAERPKGSFSTLEIQRTEQGDSAMYLCASSLNTGVRTNEQFFGPGTRLTVL.

The J gene is TRBJ1-2, the V gene TRBV9; D possibly corresponds to TRBD1 (6 bases). Trimming removed 0 bases from V and 7 bases from J, with 13 bases in between. The CDR3 consists of 14 residues. Germline V gene data show CDR1 as SGDLS and CDR2 as YYNGEE. The CDR3 nucleotides read TGTGCCAGCAGCGTAGGGGGGGGCGTGAGTGGCTACACCTTC. This encodes CASSVGGGVSGYTF.

The chain carries TRBV12-5 and TRBJ2-1; the D is unclear. CDR1 and CDR2 (germline): LGHNT, FRNRAP. V lost 0 bases and J 1 base, leaving 13 bases between the germline ends. The CDR3 covers 17 residues. CDR3 protein: CASGLVLNHPSYNEQFF. The CDR3 region has the DNA TGTGCTAGTGGTTTGGTACTTAACCACCCGTCCTACAATGAGCAGTTCTTC.

This chain links TRBV6-5 with TRBJ1-1; tentatively, D is TRBD1 (6 bases). Deletions cut 2 bases from V and 2 bases from J, with 12 bases between. The CDR3 runs 15 residues. Germline V CDR1 and CDR2: MNHEY, SVGAGI. As DNA, the CDR3 is TGTGCCAGCAGTTACGGGGACAATTATAACACTGAAGCTTTCTTT. This codes for CASSYGDNYNTEAFF.

The chain has TRBV3-1 (or the pseudogene TRBV3-2) and TRBJ1-1, with a weak D call TRBD1 (5 bases). The CDR3 contains 11 residues. V was shortened by 8 bases and J by 6 bases, with 10 bases between the two germline ends. From germline, CDR1 is LGHDT and CDR2 YNNKEL (reference sequence). The CDR3 reads CASRGGAEAFF. The CDR3 nucleotides are TGTGCCAGCCGTGGGGGGGCTGAAGCTTTCTTT.

The rearrangement links TRBV5-1 to TRBJ1-1, with 8 positions matching TRBD1. The CDR3 contains 14 residues. The V and J ends lost 4 bases and 4 bases, in that order; junction bases with no gene match: 6. The germline CDR1 and CDR2 sequences are SGHRS and YFSETQ. The CDR3 DNA follows: TGCGCCAGCAGCCCGGACAGGGCGGGCACTGAAGCTTTCTTT. Residues: CASSPDRAGTEAFF. The whole variable domain, remainder taken from reference TRBV5-1 and TRBJ1-1, is KAGVTQTPRYLIKTRGQQVTLSCSPISGHRSVSWYQQTPGQGLQFLFEYFSETQRNKGNFPGRFSGRQFSNSRSEMNVSTLELGDSALYLCASSPDRAGTEAFFGQGTRLTVV.

The CDR3 reads CASSHQGMNTEAFF. The CDR3 DNA reads TGCGCCAGCAGCCACCAGGGGATGAACACTGAAGCTTTCTTT. The chain employs TRBV4-3 and TRBJ1-1; tentatively, D is TRBD1 (6 bases). V gave up 3 bases and J gave up 0 bases, with 8 bases separating them. Germline assignment: CDR1 LGHNA and CDR2 YSLEER. The CDR3 contains 14 residues.

V gene TRBV4-1 combines with J gene TRBJ2-1, with D possibly being TRBD2 (6 bases). The CDR3 totals 17 residues. V lost 2 bases to trimming and J lost 4 bases, with 18 bases between them. Germline CDR1 is MGHRA and CDR2 is YSYEKL. Here the CDR3 reads CASSQSPGLTDYNEQFF. The CDR3, as DNA: TGCGCCAGCAGCCAATCCCCGGGACTTACGGATTACAATGAGCAGTTCTTC.

V gene TRBV19 combines with J gene TRBJ1-5; no clear D. CDR1 is LNHDA, CDR2 SQIVND, per germline (reference sequence). CDR3 size: 13 residues. V lost 3 bases and J lost 4, with 7 bases in between. CDR3 sequence: CASSITRNQPQHF. The CDR3 region has the DNA TGTGCCAGTAGTATTACCAGGAATCAGCCCCAGCATTTT.

The chain employs TRBV27 and TRBJ2-1, with 8 bases aligning to TRBD2. The CDR3 consists of 16 residues. Per the germline V gene, CDR1 is MNHEY and CDR2 is SMNVEV (reference sequence). With 3 bases clipped from V and 2 bases from J, the junction kept 6 bases outside the gene matches. CDR3 sequence: CASSLFSGMAYNEQFF. The CDR3 DNA follows: TGTGCCAGCAGTTTGTTTAGCGGGATGGCCTACAATGAGCAGTTCTTC.

The J gene is TRBJ2-7, the V gene TRBV15, with a weak D call TRBD1 (5 bases). The CDR3 spans 14 residues. Trimming removed 0 bases at V and 9 bases at J, with 15 bases between. The germline V gene has CDR1 LNHNV and CDR2 YYDKDF (reference sequence). The CDR3 protein is CATSRDRRGIGQYF. The CDR3 DNA follows: TGTGCCACCAGCAGAGATCGTAGGGGTATAGGGCAGTACTTC. The full variable domain, its missing parts supplied by reference TRBV15 and TRBJ2-7, is DAMVIQNPRYQVTQFGKPVTLSCSQTLNHNVMYWYQQKSSQAPKLLFHYYDKDFNNEADTPDNFQSRRPNTSFCFLDIRSPGLGDTAMYLCATSRDRRGIGQYFGPGTRLTVT.

V is TRBV11-2 and J is TRBJ2-4, with D possibly being TRBD1 (6 bases). V gave up 5 bases and J gave up 0 bases, with 23 bases separating them. The germline V gene encodes CDR1 SGHAT and CDR2 FQNNGV. The CDR3 is made up of 19 amino acids. The CDR3 nucleotides are TGTGCCAGCAGCATATCCGGGACATTGGGGGTAGTAGCCAAAAACATTCAGTACTTC. It translates to CASSISGTLGVVAKNIQYF.

V usage is TRBV11-3 and J usage is TRBJ2-6; no definite D call. This CDR3 region has 15 residues. The V end lost 5 bases, the J end lost 0 bases, and 8 bases lay between the germline ends. CDR1 and CDR2 from the germline V gene are SGHNT and YENEEA. CDR3 DNA sequence: TGTGCCAGCAGCGCCGGCGGCTCTGGGGCCAACGTCCTGACTTTC. Translating gives CASSAGGSGANVLTF.

The V call is TRBV29-1, the J call TRBJ2-5, with 7 nucleotides matching TRBD2. CDR3 length: 15 residues. The germline gives CDR1 SQVTM, CDR2 ANQGSEA. Unmatched junction bases numbered 12, after V lost 4 bases and J lost 4 bases. CDR3 DNA: TGCAGCGTTGCCACCTATGCGGGAGTAGGAGAGACCCAGTACTTC. This sequence encodes CSVATYAGVGETQYF.

This chain joins TRBV18 and TRBJ2-6; D gene unclear. The CDR3 sequence is 15 residues long. V lost 0 bases, J lost 3 bases, and 6 bases lay in between. Per the germline V gene, CDR1 is KGHSH and CDR2 is LQKENI. CDR3 nucleotide sequence: TGTGCCAGCTCACCACCCCCGGTTGGGGCCAACGTCCTGACTTTC. Protein product: CASSPPPVGANVLTF.

The genes are TRBV19 and TRBJ1-1; D unclear. V lost 4 bases and J lost 3, with 18 bases in between. The CDR3 is 16 residues long. Germline V lookup: CDR1 LNHDA, CDR2 SQIVND (reference sequence). The CDR3 reads CASSRGPHGGDTEAFF. CDR3 DNA: TGTGCCAGTAGTAGAGGTCCTCATGGAGGTGACACTGAAGCTTTCTTT.

Only one count was recorded for this clone. V is TRBV6-4 and J is TRBJ2-1, with 7 bases lining up with TRBD2. Germline V gene sequence: CDR1 MRHNA, CDR2 SNTAGT. The CDR3 totals 16 residues. V lost 5 bases and J lost 6; bases outside the gene matches: 13. This chain's CDR3 is CASSSQPAGARNEQFF. As DNA, the CDR3 is TGTGCCAGCAGTTCCCAACCGGCGGGAGCGCGCAATGAGCAGTTCTTC.

The gene calls are TRBV4-3 and TRBJ1-2, with TRBD1 matching 9 bases. CDR1 and CDR2 (germline): LGHNA, YSLEER. V lost 0 bases, J lost 5 bases, and 4 bases stayed unmatched. This CDR3 spans 15 amino acids. The CDR3 is CASSQELQGAYGYTF. The DNA of the CDR3 is TGCGCCAGCAGCCAAGAATTACAGGGGGCGTATGGCTACACCTTC.

This clone was detected a few times. The rearrangement links TRBV4-1 to TRBJ1-1, with TRBD1 as a possible D gene (6 bases). V lost 1 base and J lost 4, with 7 bases in between. The CDR3 runs to 13 residues. CDR1 MGHRA and CDR2 YSYEKL come from the germline V gene. The CDR3 is CASSQVGATEAFF. CDR3 DNA sequence: TGCGCCAGCAGCCAAGTGGGGGCCACTGAAGCTTTCTTT.

This chain uses TRBV7-9 with TRBJ2-1; TRBD2 agrees at 15 bases. Trimming took 5 bases from V and 7 from J; bases not matched to a gene: 6. The CDR3 is 16 amino acids. Germline V gives CDR1 SEHNR, CDR2 FQNEAQ (reference sequence). The CDR3 region has the DNA TGTGCCAGCAGCCCACTGGGACTAGCGGGAGGTAATGAGCAGTTCTTC. Its protein is CASSPLGLAGGNEQFF.

This clone has just one count. The CDR3 nucleotides are TGTGCCAGCAGTTTTGGAAGAGGCGGTGGCTACACCTTC. This encodes CASSFGRGGGYTF. V gene TRBV5-6 combines with J gene TRBJ1-2; D is ambiguous. The length of the CDR3 is 13 residues. The V end lost 5 bases, the J end lost 7 bases, and 15 bases lay between the germline ends. Germline V lookup: CDR1 SGHDT, CDR2 YYEEEE.

V and J are TRBV19 and TRBJ2-1, with 10 bases identical to TRBD2. This CDR3 comprises 14 residues. After removal of 5 bases from V and 5 bases from J, the junction contained 3 bases not matched to a gene. The germline gives CDR1 LNHDA, CDR2 SQIVND (reference sequence). The CDR3 spells CASSVLAGDNEQFF. The CDR3 DNA is TGTGCCAGTAGTGTCCTAGCGGGAGACAATGAGCAGTTCTTC.

A few counts support this clone. The J gene is TRBJ1-5, the V gene TRBV7-9, with TRBD1 as a possible D gene (6 bases). Germline lookup yields CDR1 SEHNR and CDR2 FQNEAQ (reference sequence). The CDR3 has 16 amino acids. The V and J ends lost 1 base and 2 bases respectively, with 12 bases between them. CDR3 DNA sequence: TGTGCCAGCAGCTTAGAGTATTCAGGGGGCAATCAGCCCCAGCATTTT. It translates to CASSLEYSGGNQPQHF.

The chain uses TRBV4-2 and TRBJ2-3, with 9 positions matching TRBD1. Germline V gene data show CDR1 as LGHNA and CDR2 as YNFKEQ. The junction had 10 bases not matched to a gene; V was cut back by 0 bases and J by 3 bases. The CDR3 sequence is 18 residues long. The CDR3 protein is CASSQDRSRDRATDTQYF. The CDR3 bases are TGTGCCAGCAGCCAAGATCGAAGTCGGGACAGGGCAACAGATACGCAGTATTTT.

In its sample, this clone was seen once. This rearrangement joins TRBV9 to TRBJ2-6; 8 positions agree with TRBD2. Looked up from germline, CDR1 is SGDLS and CDR2 is YYNGEE. The CDR3 is 16 residues long. Losses at the gene ends were 4 bases for V and 1 base for J; bases not matched to a gene: 4. The CDR3 region has the DNA TGTGCCAGCAGCCCCCGGGGGGGGTCTGGGGCCAACGTCCTGACTTTC. Its translation is CASSPRGGSGANVLTF.

The chain employs TRBV24-1 and TRBJ2-1; tentative D call: TRBD1 (5 bases). The V gene's germline CDR1 is KGHDR and CDR2 SFDVKD. V was pared by 3 bases and J by 12 bases, with 11 bases between. This CDR3 contains 12 residues. The CDR3 loop is CATSDTGQAQFF. Written as DNA, the CDR3 is TGTGCCACCAGTGATACAGGTCAGGCGCAGTTCTTC.

J is TRBJ2-2 and V is TRBV27, with D unresolved. The length of the CDR3 is 14 residues. The ends were cut back, 6 bases at V and 0 bases at J, with 8 bases in the middle. Germline CDR1 and CDR2: MNHEY and SMNVEV (reference sequence). CDR3 sequence (DNA): TGTGCCAGCAGCTTCGACACGAACACCGGGGAGCTGTTTTTT. It yields the protein CASSFDTNTGELFF.

V gene TRBV7-8 combines with J gene TRBJ1-1; tentatively, D is TRBD1 (6 bases). Germline assignment: CDR1 SGHVS and CDR2 FQNEAQ. Trimming removed 1 base from V and 6 bases from J, with 15 bases in between. The CDR3 is 15 residues long. The DNA of the CDR3 is TGTGCCAGCAGCTTAGAGGGGGGGGCTGGATCTGAAGCTTTCTTT. Its translation: CASSLEGGAGSEAFF.